The T cell receptor (beta chain) under discussion was sequenced for a study of OX40 agonist ivuxolimab in advanced cancers. Turning to the study itself: Anti-PD-1, anti-PD-L1 or anti-CTLA-4 therapy given earlier was allowed, and around 40% had some.

Using immunoSEQ multiplex PCR, the repertoire was profiled, and TCRdb retains in-frame clones only, with some absent. Here the sample spans 66,000 or so clones, approximately 83% being singletons. Germline-derived CDR1 and CDR2 are MDHEN and SYDVKM. This CDR3 has 17 amino acids. With V trimmed by 6 bases and J by 4 bases, 14 bases remained unmatched. This clone has a handful of counts. This clonotype originated in an adult with an advanced solid tumor such as melanoma, head and neck, liver or kidney cancer. Sample: CD4+ or CD8+ T cells sorted from blood, taken in a trial of the OX40 agonist ivuxolimab. The V call is TRBV28, the J call TRBJ2-1; 8 bases agree with TRBD2. The CDR3 DNA reads TGTGCCAGCAGACCCAACCTGGGAGCGGGGGCATACAATGAGCAGTTCTTC. This codes for CASRPNLGAGAYNEQFF.